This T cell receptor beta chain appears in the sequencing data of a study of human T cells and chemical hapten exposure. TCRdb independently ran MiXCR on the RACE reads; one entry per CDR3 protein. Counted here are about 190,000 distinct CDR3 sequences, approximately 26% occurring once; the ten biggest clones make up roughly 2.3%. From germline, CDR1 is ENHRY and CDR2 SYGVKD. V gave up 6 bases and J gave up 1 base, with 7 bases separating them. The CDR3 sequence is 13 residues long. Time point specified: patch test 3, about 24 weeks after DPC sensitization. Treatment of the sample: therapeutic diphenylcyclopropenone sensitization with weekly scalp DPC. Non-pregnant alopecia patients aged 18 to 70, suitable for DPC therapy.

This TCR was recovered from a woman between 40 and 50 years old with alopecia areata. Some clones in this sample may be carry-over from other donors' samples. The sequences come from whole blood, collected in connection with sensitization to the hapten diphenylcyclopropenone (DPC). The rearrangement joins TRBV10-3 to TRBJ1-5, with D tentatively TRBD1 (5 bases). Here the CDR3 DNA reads TGTGCCATCAGAGACAGAAGCAATCAGCCCCAGCATTTT. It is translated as CAIRDRSNQPQHF.